These 6 T cell receptor beta chains were all obtained from the same sample, sequenced in a study of T cell responses to AZD1222 COVID-19 vaccine (dated by TCRdb to about 2021). Receptors were amplified or captured by the immunoSEQ multiplex PCR assay. TCRdb carries this immuneACCESS record with in-frame sequences only. Its versions omit some clonotypes, under half of them owing to an unresolved V gene in the studies checked, with the rest unexplained. This sample gives more than 85,000 clones in total; roughly 80% of them show up just once. The ten biggest clones cover about 15% of the sample. The sample's time point label, decoded: baseline before first vaccination. The sequencing used peripheral blood, collected on day 0 of AZD1222 vaccination. These receptor sequences come from an adult in good health.

As to this clone: Distinct nucleotide sequences in the sample also encode this CDR3. The rearrangement joins TRBV28 to TRBJ1-2; D possibly corresponds to TRBD1 (5 bases). The CDR3 is 13 residues long. The germline gives CDR1 MDHEN, CDR2 SYDVKM. The V and J ends lost 3 bases and 1 base respectively, with 6 bases between them. The chain's CDR3 is CASSLGGNYGYTF. The CDR3 DNA follows: TGTGCCAGCAGTTTGGGGGGTAACTATGGCTACACCTTC.

J is TRBJ1-1 and V is TRBV28; D may be TRBD1 (5 bases). The germline V gene encodes CDR1 MDHEN and CDR2 SYDVKM. V was trimmed by 5 bases and J by 4 bases, leaving 11 bases between them. This CDR3 contains 13 residues. The CDR3 sequence: CASSGTLLTEAFF. The CDR3 DNA sequence: TGTGCCAGCAGTGGGACCCTTCTCACTGAAGCTTTCTTT.

Comment on this clone: Mismatch with germline at one junction end may stem from a read error. This chain links TRBV27 with TRBJ1-5, with 10 bases that match TRBD1. The CDR3 contains 16 residues. The germline V gene has CDR1 MNHEY and CDR2 SMNVEV (reference sequence). CDR3 sequence: CASSLSVTGGNQPQHF. In nucleotides, the CDR3 is TGTGCCAGCAGTTTAAGCGTGACAGGGGGCAACCAGCCCCAGCATTTT.

This chain joins TRBV7-2 and TRBJ2-7; 11 bases match TRBD2. The CDR3 is made up of 14 amino acids. Germline values: CDR1 SGHTA, CDR2 FQGNSA. Trimming took 5 bases from V and 9 from J; bases not matched to a gene: 9. The CDR3 sequence is CASSPSSGGLGQYF. CDR3 DNA: TGTGCCAGCAGCCCTTCTAGCGGGGGGCTGGGGCAGTACTTC.

This chain uses TRBV5-6 with TRBJ1-2, with D hard to call. The V and J ends lost 4 bases and 2 bases respectively, with 18 bases between them. CDR3 length: 16 residues. Germline values: CDR1 SGHDT, CDR2 YYEEEE. The DNA of the CDR3 is TGTGCCAGCAGCCCCGCGGGAAGAACGGCGAACTATGGCTACACCTTC. It is translated as CASSPAGRTANYGYTF. Supplemented by reference TRBV5-6 and TRBJ1-2, the full variable domain reads DAGVTQSPTHLIKTRGQQVTLRCSPKSGHDTVSWYQQALGQGPQFIFQYYEEEERQRGNFPDRFSGHQFPNYSSELNVNALLLGDSALYLCASSPAGRTANYGYTFGSGTRLTVV.

Worth noting for this clone: A read error may produce the germline difference seen at one junction end. The chain couples TRBV13 to TRBJ1-1; D is unresolved. CDR1 and CDR2 from the germline V gene are PRHDT and FYEKMQ (reference sequence). There are 11 residues in the CDR3. CDR3 nucleotide sequence: TGTGCCAGCAGCTTAAACAGTGAAGCTTTCTTT. It specifies CASSLNSEAFF.